This T cell receptor beta chain was documented in a study of blood T cell repertoires in COVID-19. Turning to the study itself: Whether acute or convalescent, the COVID-19 samples came from the United States, Italy and Spain. From T cells, B-cell-depleted T cells, or PBMCs came the material, which was cDNA or gDNA.

Original data processing: Nucleated cell counts were estimated from reference gene primer amplification. Generated by immunoSEQ multiplex PCR, the TCRdb table keeps only in-frame clones and is missing some. D and trimming were read from the DNA, whereas the V and J calls and clone size are those reported in that table. The repertoire holds around 310,000 clones, about 90% seen once, with around 0.98% in the top ten. Seattle participants joined during active infection and were tracked over time. Sequenced material: peripheral blood. This sequence was found in a woman aged 40 to 50 with COVID-19, enrolled during active disease.

The CDR3 loop is CAISETSFSNEQFF. CDR3 DNA: TGTGCCATCAGTGAGACTAGCTTCAGCAATGAGCAGTTCTTC. The V call is TRBV10-3, the J call TRBJ2-1, with a weak D call TRBD2 (6 bases). There are 14 residues in the CDR3. The germline V gene has CDR1 ENHRY and CDR2 SYGVKD. The ends were cut back, 2 bases at V and 6 bases at J, with 11 bases in the middle.